The rows below give T cell receptor beta chains drawn from one sample of a study of neurological immune-mediated disorders. TCRdb reprocessed the 5' RACE reads with MiXCR, giving one entry per CDR3 protein. The repertoire holds more than 25,000 distinct CDR3 sequences, with roughly 23% as singletons. What was sequenced was CD4+ T cells from blood. Every receptor here comes from a man between 45 and 60 years old with HTLV-1-associated myelopathy (HAM/TSP). CDR3s include the opening cysteine and the closing phenylalanine or tryptophan. Fields, in order: CDR3 length, J gene, V gene, CDR3 protein.

length: 13
J: TRBJ2-1
V: TRBV20-1
CDR3: CSATGLAGGRTFF

length: 15
J: TRBJ2-1
V: TRBV5-1
CDR3: CASSPLGTSNFEQFF

length: 16
J: TRBJ1-3
V: TRBV7-2
CDR3: CASSSRGDSSGNTIYF

length: 18
J: TRBJ2-2
V: TRBV7-8
CDR3: CASSLSRDRATNTGELFF

length: 14
J: TRBJ2-7
V: TRBV19
CDR3: CASSQPGQTYEQYF

length: 15
J: TRBJ1-5
V: TRBV7-8
CDR3: CASSTRQDSNQPQHF

length: 14
J: TRBJ2-1
V: TRBV29-1
CDR3: CSAEGQGVRDEQFF

length: 15
J: TRBJ2-7
V: TRBV10-3
CDR3: CAISEPPTASYEQYF

length: 13
J: TRBJ1-1
V: TRBV20-1
CDR3: CSAPGQGNTEAFF

length: 16
J: TRBJ2-7
V: TRBV5-5
CDR3: CASSLYIGGKTNEQYF

length: 15
J: TRBJ1-5
V: TRBV5-1
CDR3: CASSSMAGGNQPQHF

length: 15
J: TRBJ1-2
V: TRBV20-1
CDR3: CSARGETGPVGGYTF

length: 14
J: TRBJ2-7
V: TRBV20-1
CDR3: CSALSGTSGVEQYF

length: 14
J: TRBJ2-5
V: TRBV5-6
CDR3: CASSLTGARETQYF

length: 16
J: TRBJ2-1
V: TRBV7-9
CDR3: CASSPLEGGPYNEQFF

length: 18
J: TRBJ2-3
V: TRBV2
CDR3: CASSEGRLAGLRGDTQYF

length: 16
J: TRBJ1-1
V: TRBV4-1
CDR3: CASSLGQGAPNTEAFF

length: 13
J: TRBJ2-1
V: TRBV4-2
CDR3: CASSQDEAGEQFF

length: 14
J: TRBJ1-5
V: TRBV28
CDR3: CASRGIQGYQPQHF

length: 14
J: TRBJ1-1
V: TRBV5-1
CDR3: CASSLDIGSTEAFF

length: 13
J: TRBJ1-1
V: TRBV12-3/TRBV12-4
CDR3: CASSSVVNTEAFF

length: 15
J: TRBJ2-2
V: TRBV20-1
CDR3: CSARDYLRGVGELFF

length: 14
J: TRBJ2-1
V: TRBV6-2/TRBV6-3
CDR3: CASTPMGQVNEQFF

length: 15
J: TRBJ2-5
V: TRBV5-1
CDR3: CASSLVASIQETQYF

length: 13
J: TRBJ1-1
V: TRBV12-3/TRBV12-4
CDR3: CASSTQGVTEAFF

length: 16
J: TRBJ2-1
V: TRBV19
CDR3: CASETSGRSSYNEQFF

length: 13
J: TRBJ1-2
V: TRBV7-2
CDR3: CASSPGMNYGYTF

length: 14
J: TRBJ1-1
V: TRBV20-1
CDR3: CSARVETGSTEAFF

length: 15
J: TRBJ2-1
V: TRBV24-1
CDR3: CATSELGARYNEQFF

length: 12
J: TRBJ1-1
V: TRBV6-5
CDR3: CASSYHRAEAFF

length: 15
J: TRBJ2-7
V: TRBV6-5
CDR3: CASTPWTGEDGEQYF

length: 13
J: TRBJ2-5
V: TRBV12-3/TRBV12-4
CDR3: CASSWGVTETQYF

length: 13
J: TRBJ1-1
V: TRBV3-1
CDR3: CASSQAGVTEAFF

length: 11
J: TRBJ1-3
V: TRBV11-2
CDR3: CASSKIDTIYF

length: 15
J: TRBJ2-7
V: TRBV18
CDR3: CASSPAPSGRYEQYF

length: 16
J: TRBJ2-7
V: TRBV5-1
CDR3: CASSRGPEGPTYEQYF

length: 14
J: TRBJ2-5
V: TRBV10-3
CDR3: CAISEGMRPGTQYF